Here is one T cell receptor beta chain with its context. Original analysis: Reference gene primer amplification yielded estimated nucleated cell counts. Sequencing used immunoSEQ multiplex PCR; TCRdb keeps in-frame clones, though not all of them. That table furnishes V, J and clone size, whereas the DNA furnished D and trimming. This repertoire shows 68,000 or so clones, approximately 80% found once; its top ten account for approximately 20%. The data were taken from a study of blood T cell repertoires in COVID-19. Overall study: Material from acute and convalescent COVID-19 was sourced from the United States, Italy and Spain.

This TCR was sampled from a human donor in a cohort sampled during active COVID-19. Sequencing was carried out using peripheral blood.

CDR3 amino acids: CASSYSLSGGNQPQHF. The CDR3 DNA is TGTGCCAGCAGTTACTCCTTGTCAGGGGGGAATCAGCCCCAGCATTTT. The rearrangement links TRBV6-2 or TRBV6-3 to TRBJ1-5; TRBD1 agrees at 7 bases. CDR3 size: 16 residues. The germline CDR1 and CDR2 sequences are MNHEY and SVGEGT. V shed 0 bases and J 4 bases; nucleotides not matched to a gene: 6.